The present T cell receptor beta chain was sequenced within a study of T cells after yellow fever vaccination. Study-wide background: SMART-Seq v4 Ultra Low Input handled preparation of low-cell-number fractions. Whole-study results and caveats: Just a small share of clonotypes turned up in the CD4 compartment as well as the CD8 compartment.

TCRdb re-called the 5' RACE reads through MiXCR, storing one row per CDR3 protein. Of some 500,000 distinct CDR3 sequences listed, roughly 14% are singletons. V trimming: 5 bases; J trimming: 0 bases; junction bases outside the gene matches: 8. The CDR3 contains 18 residues. Germline values: CDR1 SGHAT, CDR2 FQNNGV. This clonotype occurred a few times. Antigen: not known. The clonotype originates from a man younger than 45 who received the YFV17D yellow fever vaccine. The sample consisted of PBMCs, taken on the day of the yellow fever booster vaccination. The V and J genes are TRBV11-2 and TRBJ2-2, with 11 bases identical to TRBD1. Here the CDR3 DNA reads TGTGCCAGCAGCCTAAGGACAGGGGGCGAGACGAACACCGGGGAGCTGTTTTTT. Its translation: CASSLRTGGETNTGELFF. Combining the CDR3 with reference TRBV11-2 and TRBJ2-2 gives the whole variable domain EAGVAQSPRYKIIEKRQSVAFWCNPISGHATLYWYQQILGQGPKLLIQFQNNGVVDDSQLPKDRFSAERLKGVDSTLKIQPAKLEDSAVYLCASSLRTGGETNTGELFFGEGSRLTVL.